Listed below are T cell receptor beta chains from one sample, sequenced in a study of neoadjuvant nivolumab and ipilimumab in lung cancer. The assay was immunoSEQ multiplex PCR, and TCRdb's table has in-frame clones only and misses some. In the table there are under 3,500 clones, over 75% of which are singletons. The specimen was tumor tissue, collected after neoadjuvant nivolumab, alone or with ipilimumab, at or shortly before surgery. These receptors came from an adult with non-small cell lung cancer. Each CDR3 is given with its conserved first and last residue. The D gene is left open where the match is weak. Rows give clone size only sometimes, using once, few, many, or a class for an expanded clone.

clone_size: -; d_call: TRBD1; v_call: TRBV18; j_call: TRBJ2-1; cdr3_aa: CASSPPWDRGNNEQFF; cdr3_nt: TGTGCCAGCTCACCACCGTGGGACAGGGGAAACAATGAGCAGTTCTTC
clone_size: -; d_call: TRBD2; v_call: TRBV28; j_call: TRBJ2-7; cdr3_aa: CASSLLAGTLPYEQYF; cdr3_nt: TGTGCCAGCAGTTTATTAGCGGGAACACTCCCTTACGAGCAGTACTTC
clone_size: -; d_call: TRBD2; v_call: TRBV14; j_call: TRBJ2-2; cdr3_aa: CASSPSGIANTGELFF; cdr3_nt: TGTGCCAGCAGCCCTAGCGGGATCGCGAACACCGGGGAGCTGTTTTTT
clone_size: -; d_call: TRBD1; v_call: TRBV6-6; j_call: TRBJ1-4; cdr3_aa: CASRPGTGGVGKLFF; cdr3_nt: TGTGCCAGCAGACCAGGGACAGGGGGCGTCGGGAAACTGTTTTTT
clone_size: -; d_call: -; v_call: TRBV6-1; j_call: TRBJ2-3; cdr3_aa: CASKVPVTDTQYF; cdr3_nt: TGTGCCAGCAAAGTTCCGGTCACAGATACGCAGTATTTT
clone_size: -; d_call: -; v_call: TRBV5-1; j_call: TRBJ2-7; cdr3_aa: CASSSDRSGEEQYF; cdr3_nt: TGCGCCAGCAGTTCGGACCGGTCGGGGGAAGAGCAGTACTTC
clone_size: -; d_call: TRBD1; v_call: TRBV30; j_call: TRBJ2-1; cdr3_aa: CAWIGQVEQFF; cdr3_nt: TGTGCCTGGATTGGACAGGTTGAGCAGTTCTTC
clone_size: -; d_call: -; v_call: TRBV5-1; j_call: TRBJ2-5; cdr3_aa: CASSPLGLESETQYF; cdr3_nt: TGCGCCAGCAGCCCACTAGGGCTTGAATCTGAGACCCAGTACTTC
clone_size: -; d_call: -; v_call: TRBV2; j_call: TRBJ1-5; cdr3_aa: CASSGEGIQPQHF; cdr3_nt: TGTGCCAGCAGTGGAGAAGGAATCCAGCCCCAGCATTTT
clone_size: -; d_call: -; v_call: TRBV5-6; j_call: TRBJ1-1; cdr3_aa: CASSLGRAPSAFF; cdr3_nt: TGTGCCAGCAGCTTGGGGCGGGCACCCTCAGCTTTCTTT
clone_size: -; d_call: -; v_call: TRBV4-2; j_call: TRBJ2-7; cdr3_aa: CASSQDPGTALQQYF; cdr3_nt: TGTGCCAGCAGCCAAGATCCTGGGACGGCCCTTCAACAGTACTTC
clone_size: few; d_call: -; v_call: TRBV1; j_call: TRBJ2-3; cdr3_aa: CTSSPHSSGRGTDTQYF; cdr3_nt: TGCACCAGCAGCCCACACTCCTCGGGTAGGGGCACAGATACGCAGTATTTT
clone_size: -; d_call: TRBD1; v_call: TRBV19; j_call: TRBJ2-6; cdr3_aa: CASRPPGTGSSGANVLTF; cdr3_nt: TGTGCCAGCCGACCCCCCGGGACAGGGAGCTCTGGGGCCAACGTCCTGACTTTC
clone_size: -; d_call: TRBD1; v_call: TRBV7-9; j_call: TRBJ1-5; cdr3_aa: CASSSTGGRGQPQHF; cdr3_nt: TGTGCCAGCAGCTCGACAGGGGGTAGGGGTCAGCCCCAGCATTTT
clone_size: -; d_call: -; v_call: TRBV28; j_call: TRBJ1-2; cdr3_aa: CASSFHGQTPRGYTF; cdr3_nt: TGTGCCAGCAGTTTCCATGGACAGACACCGAGGGGCTACACCTTC
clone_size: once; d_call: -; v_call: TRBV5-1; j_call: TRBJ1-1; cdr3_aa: CASSFLVGGLYSEAFF; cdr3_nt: TGCGCCAGCAGCTTCCTTGTCGGGGGCCTGTACTCTGAAGCTTTCTTT
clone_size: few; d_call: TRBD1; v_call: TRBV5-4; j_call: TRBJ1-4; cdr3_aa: CASSEQGAAVEKLFF; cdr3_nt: TGTGCCAGCAGCGAACAGGGGGCGGCGGTTGAAAAACTGTTTTTT
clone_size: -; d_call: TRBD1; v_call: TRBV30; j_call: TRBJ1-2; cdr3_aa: CAWSDREDYGYTF; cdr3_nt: TGTGCCTGGTCCGACAGGGAGGACTATGGCTACACCTTC